Below are 13 T cell receptor beta chains sequenced from a single sample in a study of cytomegalovirus exposure and HLA in healthy donors. PCR used 60 Vbeta primers and 13 Jbeta primers. Generated by immunoSEQ multiplex PCR, the TCRdb table keeps only in-frame clones and is missing some. The sample contains 150,000 to 200,000 clones, around 81% of which appear only once. What was sequenced was PBMCs. The source is a woman between 45 and 65 years old in good health and CMV-seronegative.

CDR3 region: CASSGTTLTGEQYF. DNA of the CDR3: TGTGCCAGCAGCGGAACTACCTTAACAGGCGAGCAGTACTTC. The J gene is TRBJ2-7, the V gene TRBV7-9, with D possibly matching TRBD1 (5 bases). The V gene's germline CDR1 is SEHNR and CDR2 FQNEAQ (reference sequence). The CDR3 contains 14 residues. With 5 bases removed from V and 6 bases from J, the gap between germline ends came to 17 bases.

The sample holds one count of this clone. The rearrangement uses TRBV7-9 and TRBJ1-2; 10 nucleotides align to TRBD1. Losses at the gene ends were 1 base for V and 8 bases for J; bases not matched to a gene: 13. The germline V gene encodes CDR1 SEHNR and CDR2 FQNEAQ (reference sequence). This CDR3 region has 17 residues. CDR3: CASSLDGTGDQGEGYTF. For the CDR3, the DNA is TGTGCCAGCAGCTTAGACGGGACAGGGGACCAGGGAGAGGGCTACACCTTC.

With respect to this clone: Relative to the germline gene, one junction end is altered; a read error may explain this. V gene TRBV9 combines with J gene TRBJ2-1; D might be TRBD2 (5 bases). From germline, CDR1 is SGDLS and CDR2 YYNGEE. The CDR3 runs 13 residues. The DNA of the CDR3 is TGTGCCAGCAGCCTTGGACTTGACAATGGGCAGTTCTTC. Its protein product is CASSLGLDNGQFF. The complete variable domain, with remaining parts taken from reference TRBV9 and TRBJ2-1, reads DSGVTQTPKHLITATGQRVTLRCSPRSGDLSVYWYQQSLDQGLQFLIQYYNGEERAKGNILERFSAQQFPDLHSELNLSSLELGDSALYFCASSLGLDNGQFFGPGTRLTVL.

The chain employs TRBV7-2 and TRBJ1-5, with D hard to call. V gave up 3 bases and J gave up 5 bases, with 8 bases separating them. The CDR3 is made up of 13 amino acids. The V gene's germline CDR1 is SGHTA and CDR2 FQGNSA. Here the CDR3 DNA reads TGTGCCAGCAGCTTTAACCGAGATCAGCCCCAGCATTTT. Translation: CASSFNRDQPQHF.

The V gene is TRBV7-6, the J gene TRBJ2-7, with TRBD1 as a possible D gene (6 bases). The CDR3 is 15 residues long. Trimming cost V 4 bases and J 7 bases, with 20 bases left between them. The germline gives CDR1 SGHVS, CDR2 FNYEAQ. This CDR3 reads CASSSPTGSFGEQYF. CDR3 sequence (DNA): TGTGCCAGCAGCTCCCCGACAGGATCTTTCGGGGAGCAGTACTTC.

The V call is TRBV10-3, the J call TRBJ2-5; 7 bases agree with TRBD1. J gave up 5 bases and V 10 bases, and 16 bases lay outside the gene matches. The CDR3 totals 15 residues. Germline V CDR1 and CDR2: ENHRY, SYGVKD. This CDR3 reads CATPGSQGVGETQYF. The CDR3 DNA is TGTGCCACCCCGGGGTCCCAGGGGGTTGGGGAGACCCAGTACTTC.

This clone came up a few times. The V call is TRBV4-2, the J call TRBJ1-2; D remains unclear. The V gene lost 1 base and the J gene lost 6 bases, with 3 bases spanning the gap. Germline V CDR1 and CDR2: LGHNA, YNFKEQ. This CDR3 is 11 amino acids long. The CDR3 sequence: CASSQANGYTF. CDR3 DNA sequence: TGTGCCAGCAGCCAAGCTAATGGCTACACCTTC.

The chain is built from TRBV7-8 and TRBJ2-1; the match to TRBD2 covers 7 bases. Trimming took 3 bases from V and 9 from J; bases not matched to a gene: 5. Germline-derived CDR1 and CDR2 are SGHVS and FQNEAQ. CDR3 length equals 13 residues. The CDR3 bases are TGTGCCAGCAGCTTCACTAGCGTCGGTGAGCAGTTCTTC. Protein: CASSFTSVGEQFF. The whole variable domain, remainder taken from reference TRBV7-8 and TRBJ2-1, is GAGVSQSPRYKVAKRGQDVALRCDPISGHVSLFWYQQALGQGPEFLTYFQNEAQLDKSGLPSDRFFAERPEGSVSTLKIQRTQQEDSAVYLCASSFTSVGEQFFGPGTRLTVL.

The gene calls are TRBV10-2 and TRBJ1-5, with TRBD1 as a possible D gene (6 bases). The CDR3 totals 15 residues. Trimming removed 3 bases at V and 1 base at J, with 10 bases between. Germline loops: CDR1 WSHSY, CDR2 SAAADI. CDR3 sequence reads: CASSEGGGSNQPQHF. Written as DNA, the CDR3 is TGCGCCAGCAGTGAAGGGGGAGGGAGCAATCAGCCCCAGCATTTT.

This chain connects TRBV27 to TRBJ1-6; 10 bases are shared with TRBD1. Losses at the gene ends were 4 bases for V and 4 bases for J; bases not matched to a gene: 4. CDR1 MNHEY and CDR2 SMNVEV come from the germline V gene (reference sequence). The CDR3 spans 16 residues. CDR3 sequence (DNA): TGTGCCAGCAGTTCGGGGACAGGGGCATATAATTCACCCCTCCACTTT. Protein product: CASSSGTGAYNSPLHF.

This chain connects TRBV4-1 to TRBJ2-3, with D maybe TRBD1 (6 bases). V dropped 5 bases and J dropped 2 bases, with 20 bases sitting between them. The CDR3 has 17 amino acids. Germline assignment: CDR1 MGHRA and CDR2 YSYEKL. As DNA, the CDR3 is TGCGCCAGCAGCTCCCAGAAGCCAGGGGCCTACACAGATACGCAGTATTTT. The encoded protein is CASSSQKPGAYTDTQYF.

The chain uses TRBV7-8 and TRBJ1-5; possible D gene TRBD1, 5 bases. V gave up 9 bases and J gave up 2 bases, with 11 bases separating them. The germline gives CDR1 SGHVS, CDR2 FQNEAQ. This CDR3 comprises 13 residues. The CDR3 DNA sequence: TGTGCCAGTCAGGGAGGAGGCAATCAGCCCCAGCATTTT. The encoded protein is CASQGGGNQPQHF.

This chain uses TRBV30 with TRBJ2-5; D is perhaps TRBD2 (5 bases). From germline, CDR1 is GTSNPN and CDR2 SVGIG (reference sequence). Trimming left V 2 bases short and J 2 bases short, with 9 bases between. This CDR3 contains 13 residues. The CDR3 reads CAWSLSGQETQYF. Written as DNA, the CDR3 is TGTGCCTGGAGTTTGAGCGGACAAGAGACCCAGTACTTC. The entire variable domain, with the rest obtained from reference TRBV30 and TRBJ2-5, is as follows: SQTIHQWPATLVQPVGSPLSLECTVEGTSNPNLYWYRQAAGRGLQLLFYSVGIGQISSEVPQNLSASRPQDRQFILSSKKLLLSDSGFYLCAWSLSGQETQYFGPGTRLLVL.